This passage covers 25 T cell receptor beta chains from one sample sequenced in a study of CD8 T cells in Susac syndrome. Random hexamers primed reverse transcription of about 0.45 to 1 ug RNA. Each CDR3 protein is one row after TCRdb ran MiXCR on the immunoSEQ multiplex PCR reads. The data hold about 180,000 distinct CDR3 sequences, with 85% to 95% observed a single time. Input material: CD4+ T cells from PBMCs. The receptors originated from a human donor with Susac syndrome.

V usage is TRBV7-9 and J usage is TRBJ2-1; 9 positions agree with TRBD1. The length of the CDR3 is 14 residues. CDR1 and CDR2 from the germline V gene are SEHNR and FQNEAQ (reference sequence). V trimming: 3 bases; J trimming: 7 bases; junction bases outside the gene matches: 4. The CDR3 sequence is CASSLRTGVNEQFF. In nucleotides, the CDR3 is TGTGCCAGCAGCTTGCGGACAGGGGTGAATGAGCAGTTCTTC.

The table lists this clonotype with a count of one. The rearrangement joins TRBV24-1 to TRBJ2-7; 7 bases are a match to TRBD1. This CDR3 is built from 16 residues. V shed 4 bases and J 1 base; nucleotides not matched to a gene: 9. Germline V CDR1 and CDR2: KGHDR, SFDVKD. CDR3 protein: CATSDPPGQISYEQYF. In DNA, the CDR3 is TGTGCCACCAGTGACCCTCCGGGACAGATATCCTACGAGCAGTACTTC.

The CDR3 loop is CASTPGYLNTEAFF. In DNA form, the CDR3 reads TGTGCCAGCACCCCAGGGTACCTGAACACTGAAGCTTTCTTT. The chain has TRBV6-6 and TRBJ1-1; D might be TRBD1 (5 bases). There are 14 residues in the CDR3. V lost 7 bases and J lost 0, with 12 bases in between. Per germline, CDR1 MNHNY and CDR2 SVGAGI (reference sequence).

The rearrangement uses TRBV7-8 and TRBJ2-3; no clear D. Per germline, CDR1 SGHVS and CDR2 FQNEAQ. Trimming removed 1 base from V and 11 bases from J, with 10 bases in between. The CDR3 spans 12 residues. CDR3 amino acids: CASSLVTPGQYF. CDR3 in DNA: TGTGCCAGCAGCTTAGTCACGCCCGGGCAGTATTTT.

V gene TRBV20-1 combines with J gene TRBJ1-5; D gene unclear. The germline CDR1 and CDR2 sequences are DFQATT and SNEGSKA (reference sequence). The CDR3 is 12 amino acids. V dropped 0 bases and J dropped 7 bases, with 7 bases sitting between them. The CDR3 spells CSAREAGQPQHF. The CDR3 coding sequence is TGCAGTGCTAGAGAGGCGGGGCAGCCCCAGCATTTT.

This clonotype was counted only a few times. The V call is TRBV20-1, the J call TRBJ2-3; D is unresolved. CDR1 and CDR2 from the germline V gene are DFQATT and SNEGSKA (reference sequence). V was cut by 1 base and J by 0 bases, with 5 bases left in between. The CDR3 has 13 residues. The CDR3 protein is CSARGDSTDTQYF. Here the CDR3 DNA reads TGCAGTGCTAGAGGTGATAGCACAGATACGCAGTATTTT.

J is TRBJ1-1 and V is TRBV30; a possible D gene is TRBD1 (6 bases). Germline CDR1 reads GTSNPN; CDR2 reads SVGIG (reference sequence). The CDR3 length is 14 residues. V was shortened by 3 bases and J by 6 bases, with 17 bases between the two germline ends. The CDR3 coding sequence is TGTGCCTGGAGGAACGGAGGGGGGTGGGCTGAAGCTTTCTTT. Translated: CAWRNGGGWAEAFF.

The chain joins TRBV11-2 to TRBJ2-2; 7 bases fit TRBD1. In germline, CDR1 is SGHAT, CDR2 FQNNGV. The J segment lost 4 bases and the V segment lost 4 bases, leaving 3 bases of the junction unmatched. This CDR3 is 14 amino acids long. CDR3 amino acids: CASSSTGSTGELFF. The CDR3 DNA reads as TGTGCCAGCAGCTCGACAGGGTCCACCGGGGAGCTGTTTTTT. The full variable domain, with the rest looked up from reference TRBV11-2 and TRBJ2-2, is EAGVAQSPRYKIIEKRQSVAFWCNPISGHATLYWYQQILGQGPKLLIQFQNNGVVDDSQLPKDRFSAERLKGVDSTLKIQPAKLEDSAVYLCASSSTGSTGELFFGEGSRLTVL.

V gene TRBV21-1 combines with J gene TRBJ2-1; the table assigns TRBD1, which was not confirmed against the DNA. TRBV21-1 is a pseudogene. The CDR3 has 16 residues. The DNA for the CDR3 is TGTGCCAGCAGCGCCGGGACCGACGAGGGTACCGCTGAGCAGTTCTTC. It specifies CASSAGTDEGTAEQFF.

The rearrangement uses TRBV20-1 and TRBJ2-3, with 9 bases matching TRBD2. In germline, CDR1 is DFQATT, CDR2 SNEGSKA (reference sequence). This CDR3 is built from 16 residues. J gave up 6 bases and V 5 bases, and 15 bases lay outside the gene matches. The CDR3 DNA is TGCAGTGCTGGAGCGGCTAGCGGGGATCTTATTGATACGCAGTATTTT. Amino acids: CSAGAASGDLIDTQYF.

In nucleotides, the CDR3 is TGTGCCAGCAGACCCCACGAGGACGGAACCTACGAGCAGTACTTC. This encodes CASRPHEDGTYEQYF. The rearrangement links TRBV7-9 to TRBJ2-7, with D hard to call. CDR3 size: 15 residues. The germline V gene has CDR1 SEHNR and CDR2 FQNEAQ (reference sequence). V was trimmed by 6 bases and J by 2 bases, leaving 17 bases between them.

The rearrangement uses TRBV11-2 and TRBJ2-2; 11 bases line up with TRBD2. Trimming at V came to 3 bases and at J to 5 bases, leaving 11 bases not matched to a gene. The CDR3 covers 18 residues. Germline CDR1 reads SGHAT; CDR2 reads FQNNGV. The CDR3 DNA follows: TGTGCCAGCAGCTTGGCACTAGCGGGAGTAGGAAGGACCGGGGAGCTGTTTTTT. It is translated as CASSLALAGVGRTGELFF.

The rearrangement joins TRBV28 to TRBJ1-1, with D possibly matching TRBD1 (6 bases). This CDR3 has 14 amino acids. Trimming cost V 3 bases and J 7 bases, with 15 bases left between them. CDR1 MDHEN and CDR2 SYDVKM come from the germline V gene. CDR3 DNA: TGTGCCAGCAGTTTGCAACCCGGGACAAGTGAAGCTTTCTTT. It yields the protein CASSLQPGTSEAFF.

V usage is TRBV20-1 and J usage is TRBJ1-4; D is unclear. The CDR3 is made up of 14 amino acids. Trimming pared 2 bases from V and 3 bases from J, leaving 10 bases between. Germline lookup yields CDR1 DFQATT and CDR2 SNEGSKA (reference sequence). The CDR3 here is CSARLAAANEKLFF. The CDR3 nucleotides read TGCAGTGCTAGATTGGCGGCAGCTAATGAAAAACTGTTTTTT.

CDR3 amino acids: CASMPGLAGGTKNEQFF. DNA of the CDR3: TGTGCCAGCATGCCGGGACTAGCGGGAGGGACTAAGAATGAGCAGTTCTTC. The chain combines TRBV7-9 with TRBJ2-1; TRBD2 matches 16 bases. V lost 7 bases, J lost 7 bases, and 10 bases stayed unmatched. This CDR3 region has 17 residues. The germline gives CDR1 SEHNR, CDR2 FQNEAQ (reference sequence).

The chain links TRBV20-1 to TRBJ2-6; D may match TRBD1 or TRBD2 (5 bases each). The CDR3 runs to 17 residues. V lost 3 bases to trimming and J lost 2 bases, with 17 bases between them. Germline assignment: CDR1 DFQATT and CDR2 SNEGSKA (reference sequence). The CDR3 DNA reads TGCAGTGCTAGTCTCCGGGGCGCTAGGGCTGGGGCCAACGTCCTGACTTTC. Translated: CSASLRGARAGANVLTF.

The V gene is TRBV20-1, the J gene TRBJ2-1; TRBD2 matches 9 bases. The germline CDR1 and CDR2 sequences are DFQATT and SNEGSKA (reference sequence). Trimming cost V 0 bases and J 7 bases; bases outside gene matches: 4. This CDR3 is 14 amino acids long. DNA of the CDR3: TGCAGTGCTAGAGATGCGGGAGGGGTTAATGAGCAGTTCTTC. The encoded protein is CSARDAGGVNEQFF.

This rearrangement joins TRBV9 to TRBJ2-1, with TRBD2 as a possible D gene (5 bases). This CDR3 contains 15 residues. V dropped 5 bases and J dropped 3 bases, with 15 bases sitting between them. Germline V gene data show CDR1 as SGDLS and CDR2 as YYNGEE. CDR3 DNA sequence: TGTGCCAGCAGGAGAGGGTCTAGCAGCTACAATGAGCAGTTCTTC. This sequence encodes CASRRGSSSYNEQFF. Full variable domain (remainder filled in from reference TRBV9 and TRBJ2-1): DSGVTQTPKHLITATGQRVTLRCSPRSGDLSVYWYQQSLDQGLQFLIQYYNGEERAKGNILERFSAQQFPDLHSELNLSSLELGDSALYFCASRRGSSSYNEQFFGPGTRLTVL.

This clonotype was seen a single time. The chain carries TRBV12-3 or TRBV12-4 and TRBJ2-3; unclear D gene. Trimming took off 3 bases at V and 1 base at J, with 8 bases between the two ends. The CDR3 has 14 residues. The DNA for the CDR3 is TGTGCCAGCAGTTTTTCGCCGGGCACAGATACGCAGTATTTT. Translating gives CASSFSPGTDTQYF.

The chain has TRBV20-1 and TRBJ2-3; D could derive from TRBD1 or TRBD2 (6 bases each). The V end lost 8 bases, the J end lost 5 bases, and 23 bases lay between the germline ends. The CDR3 runs 15 residues. Germline CDR1 and CDR2: DFQATT and SNEGSKA (reference sequence). The CDR3 DNA is TGCAGTCCGACCCCTATCGGGGGCCGGGGAGATACGCAGTATTTT. Protein product: CSPTPIGGRGDTQYF.

A single count supports this clonotype. This chain joins TRBV12-3 or TRBV12-4 and TRBJ2-2; 8 bases line up with TRBD2. Unmatched junction bases numbered 4, after V lost 6 bases and J lost 4 bases. The length of the CDR3 is 14 residues. CDR3 DNA: TGTGCCAGCAGACTCGGGGGGGTCACCGGGGAGCTGTTTTTT. Translated: CASRLGGVTGELFF.

The chain has TRBV6-6 and TRBJ2-1, with TRBD2 matching over 8 bases. V trimming: 0 bases; J trimming: 7 bases; junction bases outside the gene matches: 5. The germline gives CDR1 MNHNY, CDR2 SVGAGI (reference sequence). The CDR3 is 15 amino acids. The CDR3 DNA follows: TGTGCCAGCAGTTACTCCCGGGGGGGACTTAATGAGCAGTTCTTC. Amino acids: CASSYSRGGLNEQFF.

The V and J genes are TRBV20-1 and TRBJ2-1; 9 bases match TRBD2. The germline CDR1 and CDR2 sequences are DFQATT and SNEGSKA (reference sequence). The length of the CDR3 is 13 residues. J gave up 3 bases and V 7 bases, and 4 bases lay outside the gene matches. CDR3 amino acids: CSVFSGSYNEQFF. CDR3 in DNA: TGCAGTGTTTTTAGCGGGAGCTACAATGAGCAGTTCTTC.

The chain couples TRBV20-1 to TRBJ2-5, with 7 bases identical to TRBD2. Germline trimming cut 1 base from V and 5 bases from J; bases unmatched to any gene: 10. Germline V gene lookup returns CDR1 DFQATT and CDR2 SNEGSKA (reference sequence). CDR3 length equals 15 residues. In nucleotides, the CDR3 is TGCAGTGCTAGAGGGGACGGGCCCGGGGGGGAGACCCAGTACTTC. As protein: CSARGDGPGGETQYF.

The chain couples TRBV28 to TRBJ1-5, with a weak D call TRBD1 (5 bases). CDR1 is MDHEN and CDR2 is SYDVKM in the germline V gene. The CDR3 totals 16 residues. Trimming pared 2 bases from V and 3 bases from J, leaving 14 bases between. DNA for the CDR3: TGTGCCAGCAGTTTAGCGTCCACAGGCTACAATCAGCCCCAGCATTTT. It codes for CASSLASTGYNQPQHF.